This T cell receptor beta chain was identified during a study of shared T cell receptors in the human thymus. Assay used: immunoSEQ multiplex PCR; TCRdb lists only in-frame clones, some missing. The table records 450,000 to 650,000 clones, around 78% of them present only once. Germline V CDR1 and CDR2: MDHEN, SYDVKM. V shed 6 bases, J shed 10 bases, and the junction held 8 bases outside the gene matches. The CDR3 totals 13 residues. This clone was seen a few times. These data are also associated with another study on human thymus T cells. This second study notes: Related research reported highly overlapping thymic repertoires among unrelated individuals.

Sample: thymocytes. The clonotype was recovered from a boy under three years old with a congenital heart defect. The rearrangement joins TRBV28 to TRBJ1-3; TRBD1 aligns across 8 bases. The CDR3 loop reads CASSPRTGQTIYF. DNA of the CDR3: TGTGCCAGCAGCCCCCGGACAGGGCAAACCATATATTTT.